Listed below are T cell receptor beta chains from one sample, sequenced in a study of sequential checkpoint blockade in melanoma. Data came from immunoSEQ multiplex PCR; TCRdb stores just in-frame clones and leaves some out. The top ten hold approximately 20% of the sample, which has over 25,000 clones, approximately 81% seen once. Sequencing used CD8+ T cells sorted from blood (inferred from file names), obtained from a patient given nivolumab and ipilimumab in sequence. Receptor source: a human donor with melanoma. CDR3s include the opening cysteine and the closing phenylalanine or tryptophan. D genes are given only for firm matches. Expanded clones get a size class; other rows say once, few or many, or leave the size out.

d_call	v_call	cdr3_length	clone_size	j_call	cdr3_nt	cdr3_aa
TRBD1	TRBV27	11	-	TRBJ2-3	TGTGCCAGCACTAGAGGGGGCGGGCAGTATTTT	CASTRGGGQYF
-	TRBV28	15	-	TRBJ1-5	TGTGCCAGCACCCTTGGGGAGGGTCGGGATCAGCCCCAGCATTTT	CASTLGEGRDQPQHF
-	TRBV7-9	14	-	TRBJ1-2	TGTGCCAGCAGCTGGCCGGGGTCTTCCTATGGCTACACCTTC	CASSWPGSSYGYTF
-	TRBV18	13	few	TRBJ1-2	TGTGCCAGCTCACCACAAGGGGTGGATGGCTACACCTTC	CASSPQGVDGYTF
TRBD1	TRBV5-4	15	-	TRBJ2-7	TGTGCCAGCAGCTCGCCGGGACAGGGTCAAAACGAGCAGTACTTC	CASSSPGQGQNEQYF
-	TRBV9	13	-	TRBJ1-2	TGTGCCAGCAGCGTAGGCGGGTATACTGGCTACACCTTC	CASSVGGYTGYTF
TRBD1	TRBV11-2	14	once	TRBJ2-1	TGTGCCAGCCGCTATTCGTCAGGGGGCAATGAGCAGTTCTTC	CASRYSSGGNEQFF
TRBD1	TRBV7-9	15	-	TRBJ1-5	TGTGCCAGCAGCTTAGGGGGACAGGGGTTTCAGTCCCAGCATTTT	CASSLGGQGFQSQHF
TRBD1	TRBV9	16	-	TRBJ2-1	TGTGCCAGCAGCGTAGGGGGCAGGGGGTTGGGCAATGAGCAGTTCTTC	CASSVGGRGLGNEQFF
-	TRBV6-5	11	-	TRBJ2-7	TGTGCCAGCAGTTACGGCAGGGGGGAGTACTTC	CASSYGRGEYF
-	TRBV7-6	15	-	TRBJ2-7	TGTGCCAGCAGCTTATATCCAGGGGCCCCCTACGAGCAGTACTTC	CASSLYPGAPYEQYF
-	TRBV15	13	once	TRBJ2-7	TGTGCCACCAGCGCGGGACTGGCTTACGAGCAGTACTTC	CATSAGLAYEQYF
TRBD2	TRBV27	16	-	TRBJ2-7	TGTGCCAGCAGTTTCCCCCTTCGGGGGGGGTTGGCCGAGCAGTACTTC	CASSFPLRGGLAEQYF
-	TRBV2	16	-	TRBJ1-1	TGTGCCAGCAGTGAAAGGGGGTTTCAGGGGAACACTGAAGCTTTCTTT	CASSERGFQGNTEAFF
-	TRBV19	16	-	TRBJ1-5	TGTGCCAGTAGTATGGTCGCCCAGGGAAGGAATCAGCCCCAGCATTTT	CASSMVAQGRNQPQHF
TRBD2	TRBV19	18	-	TRBJ2-1	TGTGCCAGTAGTTCATGGACTAGCGGGGCGAGCTCCTACAATGAGCAGTTCTTC	CASSSWTSGASSYNEQFF
-	TRBV10-3	12	-	TRBJ2-7	TGTGCCATCGGAGCAGGGGTGGGGGAGCAGTACTTC	CAIGAGVGEQYF
TRBD1	TRBV7-3	12	-	TRBJ1-2	TGTGCCAGCAGTGCGACAGGGACGGACTACACCTTC	CASSATGTDYTF
-	TRBV7-8	14	-	TRBJ2-5	TGTGCCAGCAGCCCCCCGGACAGCCAAGAGACCCAGTACTTC	CASSPPDSQETQYF